This TCR beta chain was identified during a study of shared clonotypes between healthy human individuals. Background on the study: CD4 naive and memory got three plates each, CD8 naive two, CD8 memory one. The study, taken as a whole, reports: The study's rarefaction showed incomplete sorted-subset sequencing despite large depth. Compared with clonotypes that all four donors shared, non-shared clonotypes had lower generation probabilities.

Comment on this clone: Its antigen is currently unknown.

This CDR3 has 19 residues. Per the germline V gene, CDR1 is MDHEN and CDR2 is SYDVKM. V lost 3 bases to trimming and J lost 0 bases; unmatched junction nucleotides: 11. Measured with immunoSEQ multiplex PCR; TCRdb has only the in-frame clones, and not every one. This table holds roughly 300,000 clones, about 73% found once. This TCR was sampled from a man aged 25 to 40 in good health. The rearrangement joins TRBV28 to TRBJ1-3; 10 nucleotides agree with TRBD1. Sequencing was carried out using memory CD4+ T cells sorted from blood. The subset is: CD45RA-negative fraction. CDR3 residues: CASSFLGTGDASSGNTIYF. CDR3 coding DNA: TGTGCCAGCAGTTTTCTAGGGACAGGGGACGCGTCCTCTGGAAACACCATATATTTT.